Below are 16 T cell receptor beta chains sequenced from a single sample in a study of cytomegalovirus exposure and HLA in healthy donors. Researchers ran the PCR with 60 Vbeta and 13 Jbeta primers. Clones were read by immunoSEQ multiplex PCR, and TCRdb kept only the in-frame ones, dropping some. The sample carries roughly 84,000 clones, about 77% recorded once. The sequenced sample consisted of PBMCs. These TCRs come from a man aged 45-65 years in good health and CMV-seronegative.

This clone occurred a few times. The V call is TRBV19, the J call TRBJ1-5; D ambiguous. The germline V gene encodes CDR1 LNHDA and CDR2 SQIVND (reference sequence). CDR3 length: 16 amino acids. The V end was cut by 7 bases, the J end by 4 bases, with 20 bases between. The CDR3 bases are TGTGCCAGTATTACGAGGGCCCGATTCGGGAATCAGCCCCAGCATTTT. Residues: CASITRARFGNQPQHF.

CDR3 nucleotide sequence: TGTGCCAGCAGTTTACAACCCTTCGGGACAGGGGCCTACGAGCAGTACTTC. This codes for CASSLQPFGTGAYEQYF. The chain couples TRBV27 to TRBJ2-7; 10 nucleotides line up with TRBD1. The CDR3 runs 17 residues. Germline CDR1 and CDR2: MNHEY and SMNVEV (reference sequence). V lost 2 bases and J lost 2; bases outside the gene matches: 9.

Concerning this clone: The same CDR3 is also encoded by other DNA sequences in this sample. The V and J genes are TRBV27 and TRBJ1-6, with D possibly matching TRBD1 (5 bases). V lost 3 bases and J 6 bases, leaving 9 bases between the germline ends. This CDR3 region has 14 residues. CDR1 is MNHEY, CDR2 SMNVEV, per germline (reference sequence). The CDR3 DNA is TGTGCCAGCAGTTTCCAGGGATCTAATTCACCCCTCCACTTT. Translated, it gives CASSFQGSNSPLHF.

This chain connects TRBV25-1 to TRBJ2-3; a weak D match, TRBD2 (6 bases). This CDR3 region has 15 residues. V was shortened by 7 bases and J by 2 bases, with 16 bases between the two germline ends. CDR1 and CDR2 from the germline V gene are MGHDK and SYGVNS. CDR3 loop: CASTQSGGITDTQYF. CDR3 nucleotides: TGTGCCAGCACCCAATCTGGGGGGATCACAGATACGCAGTATTTT.

This clone came up once. The gene calls are TRBV19 and TRBJ1-6; possibly TRBD1 for D (6 bases). CDR3 size: 14 residues. The ends were cut back, 6 bases at V and 5 bases at J, with 11 bases in the middle. Looked up from germline, CDR1 is LNHDA and CDR2 is SQIVND (reference sequence). DNA for the CDR3: TGTGCCAGTAGCCAGGGGAGGGATAATTCACCCCTCCACTTT. This gives the protein CASSQGRDNSPLHF. The whole variable domain, filled in from reference TRBV19 and TRBJ1-6, reads DGGITQSPKYLFRKEGQNVTLSCEQNLNHDAMYWYRQDPGQGLRLIYYSQIVNDFQKGDIAEGYSVSREKKESFPLTVTSAQKNPTAFYLCASSQGRDNSPLHFGNGTRLTVT.

This clone has only one observation. The genes are TRBV2 and TRBJ1-1; 8 nucleotides align to TRBD1. Germline V CDR1 and CDR2: SNHLY, FYNNEI. The CDR3 covers 20 residues. After removal of 7 bases from V and 5 bases from J, the junction contained 27 bases not matched to a gene. CDR3 loop: CASTLQGAGGYRGPGTEAFF. CDR3 DNA: TGTGCCAGCACTCTCCAGGGGGCAGGGGGCTACCGCGGACCTGGGACTGAAGCTTTCTTT.

V gene TRBV7-3 combines with J gene TRBJ2-6; D gene uncertain. Trimming cost V 5 bases and J 2 bases, with 13 bases left between them. CDR1 SGHTA and CDR2 FQGTGA come from the germline V gene. The CDR3 is 16 residues long. This CDR3 is CASSPVERAGANVLTF. The CDR3 coding sequence is TGTGCCAGCAGCCCCGTCGAGCGTGCTGGGGCCAACGTCCTGACTTTC. The variable domain in full, with the rest retrieved from reference TRBV7-3 and TRBJ2-6, is GAGVSQTPSNKVTEKGKYVELRCDPISGHTALYWYRQSLGQGPEFLIYFQGTGAADDSGLPNDRFFAVRPEGSVSTLKIQRTERGDSAVYLCASSPVERAGANVLTFGAGSRLTVL.

The chain couples TRBV5-1 to TRBJ2-5, with D perhaps TRBD2 (7 bases). V lost 4 bases, J lost 4 bases, and 20 bases lay in between. Germline V gene lookup returns CDR1 SGHRS and CDR2 YFSETQ. This CDR3 is 16 amino acids long. The CDR3: CASSRAAQGGGETQYF. In DNA, the CDR3 is TGCGCCAGCAGCCGGGCGGCACAGGGCGGGGGAGAGACCCAGTACTTC. The full variable domain, completed using reference TRBV5-1 and TRBJ2-5, is KAGVTQTPRYLIKTRGQQVTLSCSPISGHRSVSWYQQTPGQGLQFLFEYFSETQRNKGNFPGRFSGRQFSNSRSEMNVSTLELGDSALYLCASSRAAQGGGETQYFGPGTRLLVL.

The table lists this clone with a count of one. This chain uses TRBV27 with TRBJ2-5; tentative D call: TRBD2 (5 bases). CDR1 MNHEY and CDR2 SMNVEV come from the germline V gene (reference sequence). V lost 3 bases and J lost 5, with 10 bases in between. CDR3 size: 13 residues. The CDR3 here is CASSLRARETQYF. The CDR3 nucleotides read TGTGCCAGCAGTTTGCGGGCTCGGGAGACCCAGTACTTC.

This clone was seen a handful of times. The chain links TRBV15 to TRBJ1-3, with 8 bases fitting TRBD1. V lost 0 bases and J lost 2; bases outside the gene matches: 0. From germline, CDR1 is LNHNV and CDR2 YYDKDF (reference sequence). This CDR3 is 15 amino acids long. The CDR3, as DNA: TGTGCCACCAGCAGAGACAGGGGGCCTGGAAACACCATATATTTT. Translating gives CATSRDRGPGNTIYF.

This clone was seen only a few times. The chain links TRBV6-5 to TRBJ1-5; tentatively, D is TRBD1 (5 bases). CDR1 and CDR2 (germline): MNHEY, SVGAGI. Trimming pared 11 bases from V and 4 bases from J, leaving 18 bases between. The CDR3 totals 14 residues. DNA of the CDR3: TGTGCCTGCTCCAGGTGGCAGGGTAATCAGCCCCAGCATTTT. Its protein product is CACSRWQGNQPQHF.

The chain employs TRBV5-4 and TRBJ2-5; no definite D call. Germline V CDR1 and CDR2: SGHNT, YYREEE (reference sequence). The ends were cut back, 1 base at V and 5 bases at J, with 6 bases in the middle. This CDR3 has 12 amino acids. The CDR3 DNA is TGTGCCAGCAGCTTGCGTGAGGAGACCCAGTACTTC. Encoded protein: CASSLREETQYF.

This clone was observed once. The rearrangement links TRBV7-3 to TRBJ2-1, with 9 nucleotides matching TRBD1. With V trimmed by 6 bases and J by 6 bases, 6 bases remained unmatched. Germline CDR1 and CDR2: SGHTA and FQGTGA. The CDR3 consists of 14 residues. CDR3 coding DNA: TGTGCCAGCAGTGGGGACAGGGATTTCAATGAGCAGTTCTTC. As protein: CASSGDRDFNEQFF.

This clone has a handful of counts. V gene TRBV5-4 combines with J gene TRBJ2-7; D is unresolved. Germline V lookup: CDR1 SGHNT, CDR2 YYREEE (reference sequence). Deletions cut 3 bases from V and 4 bases from J, with 11 bases between. This CDR3 is built from 13 residues. The CDR3 nucleotides read TGTGCCAGCAGCTCCTCTATCTTGTACGAGCAGTACTTC. Encoded protein: CASSSSILYEQYF. Drawing the rest from reference TRBV5-4 and TRBJ2-7, the complete variable domain is ETGVTQSPTHLIKTRGQQVTLRCSSQSGHNTVSWYQQALGQGPQFIFQYYREEENGRGNFPPRFSGLQFPNYSSELNVNALELDDSALYLCASSSSILYEQYFGPGTRLTVT.

V and J are TRBV6-1 and TRBJ2-2; 8 bases map to TRBD2. J lost 7 bases, V lost 9 bases, and 10 bases had no gene match. Germline lookup yields CDR1 MNHNS and CDR2 SASEGT. This CDR3 spans 14 amino acids. The chain's CDR3 is CASVSGVNNGELFF. The CDR3 DNA is TGTGCCAGTGTTAGCGGGGTTAATAACGGGGAGCTGTTTTTT.

The chain uses TRBV27 and TRBJ2-2, with 8 nucleotides matching TRBD1. CDR1 and CDR2 from the germline V gene are MNHEY and SMNVEV (reference sequence). Unmatched junction bases numbered 1, after V lost 3 bases and J lost 4 bases. The CDR3 contains 14 residues. CDR3 bases: TGTGCCAGCAGTTTCGACAGGGGCACCGGGGAGCTGTTTTTT. It yields the protein CASSFDRGTGELFF.